The TCR beta chain under discussion was sequenced for a study of CD8 T cells in ankylosing spondylitis. This clonotype appeared many times. The V and J ends lost 2 bases and 0 bases respectively, with 16 bases between them. The CDR3 has 18 residues. Germline values: CDR1 SGHVS, CDR2 FQNEAQ. By quantitative 5'-RACE with molecular barcodes, the TCR beta libraries were made. Each CDR3 protein is one row after TCRdb ran MiXCR on the 5' RACE reads. The sample shows a few hundred thousand distinct CDR3 sequences, roughly 10% of them seen only once. This sequence originates from a male donor with ankylosing spondylitis or in good health (not recorded which). Specimen: blood, either unsorted or a sorted T cell fraction (not recorded which). The chain joins TRBV7-8 to TRBJ1-4, with no clear D. The chain's CDR3 is CASSLSRLLLTTNEKLFF. The CDR3 nucleotides read TGTGCCAGCAGCTTATCGCGACTACTTCTTACAACTAATGAAAAACTGTTTTTT.